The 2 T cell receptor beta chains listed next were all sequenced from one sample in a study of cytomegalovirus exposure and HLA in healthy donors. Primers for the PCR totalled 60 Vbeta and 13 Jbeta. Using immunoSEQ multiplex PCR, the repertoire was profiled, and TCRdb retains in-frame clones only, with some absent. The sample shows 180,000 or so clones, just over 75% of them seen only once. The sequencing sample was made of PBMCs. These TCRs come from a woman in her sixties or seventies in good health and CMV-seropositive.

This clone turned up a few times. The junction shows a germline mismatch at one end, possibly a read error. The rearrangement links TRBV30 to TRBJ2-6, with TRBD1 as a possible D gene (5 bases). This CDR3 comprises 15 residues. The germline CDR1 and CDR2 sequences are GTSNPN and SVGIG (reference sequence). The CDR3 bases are TGTGCCTGGAGTGTACGCGCCTCTGGGGCCAACGGCCTGACTTTC. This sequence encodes CAWSVRASGANGLTF.

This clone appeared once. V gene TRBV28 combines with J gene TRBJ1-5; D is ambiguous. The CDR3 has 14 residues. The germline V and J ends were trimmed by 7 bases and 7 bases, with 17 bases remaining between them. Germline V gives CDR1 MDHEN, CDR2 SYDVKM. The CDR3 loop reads CASTIDGRGQPQHF. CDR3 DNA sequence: TGTGCCAGCACTATAGACGGCCGCGGACAGCCCCAGCATTTT.